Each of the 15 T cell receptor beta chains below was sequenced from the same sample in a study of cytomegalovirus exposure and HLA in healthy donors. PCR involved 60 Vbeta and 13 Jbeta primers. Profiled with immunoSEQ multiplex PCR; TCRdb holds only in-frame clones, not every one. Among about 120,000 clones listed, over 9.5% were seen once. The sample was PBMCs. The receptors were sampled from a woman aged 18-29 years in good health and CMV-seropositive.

The CDR3 loop is CASISSPNTEAFF. The CDR3 bases are TGTGCCAGCATCTCCAGTCCGAACACTGAAGCTTTCTTT. This chain joins TRBV28 and TRBJ1-1; D not certain. The germline V gene has CDR1 MDHEN and CDR2 SYDVKM. The CDR3 consists of 13 residues. The germline V and J ends were trimmed by 7 bases and 1 base, with 10 bases remaining between them.

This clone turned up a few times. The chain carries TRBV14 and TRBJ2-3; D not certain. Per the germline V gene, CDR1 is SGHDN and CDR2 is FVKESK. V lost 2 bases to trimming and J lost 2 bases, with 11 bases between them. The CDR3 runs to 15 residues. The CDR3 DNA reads TGTGCCAGCAGCCAAACATTCAGACACACAGATACGCAGTATTTT. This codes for CASSQTFRHTDTQYF.

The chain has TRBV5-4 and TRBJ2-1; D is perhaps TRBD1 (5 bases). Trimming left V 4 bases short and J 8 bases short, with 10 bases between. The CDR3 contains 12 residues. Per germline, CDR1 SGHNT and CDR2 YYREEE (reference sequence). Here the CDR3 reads CASSRIGDEQFF. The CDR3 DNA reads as TGTGCCAGCAGCCGAATAGGGGATGAGCAGTTCTTC.

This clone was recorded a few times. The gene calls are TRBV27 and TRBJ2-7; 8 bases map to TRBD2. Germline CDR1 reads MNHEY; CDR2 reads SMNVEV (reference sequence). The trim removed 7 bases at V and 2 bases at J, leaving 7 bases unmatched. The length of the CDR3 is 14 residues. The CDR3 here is CASNRAGAAYEQYF. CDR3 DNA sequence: TGTGCCAGCAACCGAGCGGGGGCTGCCTACGAGCAGTACTTC.

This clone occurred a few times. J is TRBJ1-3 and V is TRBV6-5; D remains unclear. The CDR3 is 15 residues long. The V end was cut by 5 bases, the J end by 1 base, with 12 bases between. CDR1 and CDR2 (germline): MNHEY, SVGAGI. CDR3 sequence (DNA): TGTGCCAGCAGTCGCTCTACAGCTTCTGGAAACACCATATATTTT. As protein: CASSRSTASGNTIYF.

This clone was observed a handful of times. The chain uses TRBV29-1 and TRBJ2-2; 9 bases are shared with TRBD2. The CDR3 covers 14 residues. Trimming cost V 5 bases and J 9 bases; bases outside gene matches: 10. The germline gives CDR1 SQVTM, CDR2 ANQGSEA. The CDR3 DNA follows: TGCAGCGTTCTGATAGCGGGAGCACCCTGGGAGCTGTTTTTT. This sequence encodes CSVLIAGAPWELFF.

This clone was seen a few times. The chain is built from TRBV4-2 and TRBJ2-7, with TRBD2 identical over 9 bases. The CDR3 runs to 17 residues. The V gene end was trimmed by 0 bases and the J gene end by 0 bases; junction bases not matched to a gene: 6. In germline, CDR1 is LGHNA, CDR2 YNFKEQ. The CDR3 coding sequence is TGTGCCAGCAGCCAAGATAGGGGGACTAGCAGCTCCTACGAGCAGTACTTC. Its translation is CASSQDRGTSSSYEQYF.

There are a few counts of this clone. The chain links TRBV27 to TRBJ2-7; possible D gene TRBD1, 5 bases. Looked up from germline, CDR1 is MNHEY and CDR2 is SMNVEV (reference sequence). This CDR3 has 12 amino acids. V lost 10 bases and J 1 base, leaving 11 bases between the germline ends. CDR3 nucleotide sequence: TGTGCCACAACGGACACGTCCTACGAGCAGTACTTC. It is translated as CATTDTSYEQYF.

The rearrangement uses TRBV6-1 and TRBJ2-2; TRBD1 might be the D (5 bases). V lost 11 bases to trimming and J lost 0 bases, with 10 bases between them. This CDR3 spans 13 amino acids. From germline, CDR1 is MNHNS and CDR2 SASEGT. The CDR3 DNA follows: TGTGCCGGCCTGACAGCGAACACCGGGGAGCTGTTTTTT. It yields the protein CAGLTANTGELFF.

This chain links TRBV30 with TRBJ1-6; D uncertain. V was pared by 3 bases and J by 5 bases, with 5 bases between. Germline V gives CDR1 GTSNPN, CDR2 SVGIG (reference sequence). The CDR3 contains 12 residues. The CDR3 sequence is CAWRADNSPLHF. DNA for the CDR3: TGTGCCTGGAGGGCAGATAATTCACCCCTCCACTTT.

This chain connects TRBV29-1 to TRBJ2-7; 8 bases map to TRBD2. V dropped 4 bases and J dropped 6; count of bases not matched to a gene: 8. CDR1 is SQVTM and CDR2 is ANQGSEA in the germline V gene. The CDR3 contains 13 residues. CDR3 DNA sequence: TGCAGCGTTGTGGCGGGAGGCCGCGGCGAGCAGTACTTC. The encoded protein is CSVVAGGRGEQYF.

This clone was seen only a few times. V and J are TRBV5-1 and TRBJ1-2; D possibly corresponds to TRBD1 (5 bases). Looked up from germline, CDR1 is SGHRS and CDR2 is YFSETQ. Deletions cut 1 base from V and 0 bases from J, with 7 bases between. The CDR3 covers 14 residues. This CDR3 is CASSLTRANYGYTF. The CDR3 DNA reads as TGCGCCAGCAGCTTGACCAGGGCTAACTATGGCTACACCTTC.

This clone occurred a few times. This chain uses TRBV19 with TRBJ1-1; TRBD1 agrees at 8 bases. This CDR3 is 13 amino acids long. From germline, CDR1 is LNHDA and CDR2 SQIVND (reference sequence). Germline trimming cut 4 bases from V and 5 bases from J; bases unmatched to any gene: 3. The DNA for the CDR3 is TGTGCCAGTAGTACAGGGGGCAGGACTGAAGCTTTCTTT. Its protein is CASSTGGRTEAFF.

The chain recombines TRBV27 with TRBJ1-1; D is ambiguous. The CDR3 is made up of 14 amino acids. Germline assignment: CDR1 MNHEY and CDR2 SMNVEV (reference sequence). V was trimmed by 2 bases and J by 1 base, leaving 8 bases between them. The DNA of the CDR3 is TGTGCCAGCAGTTTACGAGCGTCGAACACTGAAGCTTTCTTT. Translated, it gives CASSLRASNTEAFF.

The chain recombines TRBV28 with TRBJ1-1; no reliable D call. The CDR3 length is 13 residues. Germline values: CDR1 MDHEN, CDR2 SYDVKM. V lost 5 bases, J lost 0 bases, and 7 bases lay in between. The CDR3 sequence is CASSVPMNTEAFF. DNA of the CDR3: TGTGCCAGCAGTGTCCCTATGAACACTGAAGCTTTCTTT.